The next 32 T cell receptor beta chains were all read from a single sample in a study of CD8+CD57+ T cells in acquired aplastic anemia. Patients sequenced had flow cytometry evidence of CD8+CD57+ cell expansion. Genomic DNA, serving as template, underwent TCR beta VDJ and CDR3 profiling. TCRdb analysed the reads with MiXCR anew, one entry per CDR3 protein. This sample has roughly 93,000 distinct CDR3 sequences; less than 75% occur once, and the top ten carry approximately 65%. Sequencing was carried out using sorted CD4+, CD8+, or CD8+CD57+ T cells (not recorded which) from PBMCs. The source of these receptors is a human donor with aplastic anemia.

This clonotype was seen a handful of times. The chain has TRBV20-1 and TRBJ2-3; TRBD2 is a possible D gene (5 bases). Trimming left V 3 bases short and J 8 bases short, with 12 bases between. The CDR3 covers 12 residues. Germline-derived CDR1 and CDR2 are DFQATT and SNEGSKA (reference sequence). The CDR3 here is CSARGEAGTQYF. The CDR3 bases are TGCAGTGCTAGGGGAGAGGCGGGTACGCAGTATTTT.

This clonotype was counted between two and nine times. This chain links TRBV10-3 with TRBJ2-1; 7 bases line up with TRBD2. CDR1 is ENHRY, CDR2 SYGVKD, per germline. This CDR3 contains 11 residues. V shed 3 bases and J 13 bases; nucleotides not matched to a gene: 3. Here the CDR3 DNA reads TGTGCCATCAGTGAAGGGGACTACCAGTTCTTC. It yields the protein CAISEGDYQFF.

Worth noting for this clonotype: At one boundary the junction diverges from the germline segment, which might be a read error. The gene calls are TRBV7-6 and TRBJ1-4; D is ambiguous. CDR3 length: 13 residues. The germline V gene has CDR1 SGHVS and CDR2 FNYEAQ. In nucleotides, the CDR3 is TGTGCCAGCAGCTTAGAAGCTGATGAAAGACTGTTTTTT. Translated, it gives CASSLEADERLFF.

The chain joins TRBV12-3 or TRBV12-4 to TRBJ2-3, with TRBD2 as a possible D gene (5 bases). CDR3 length equals 18 residues. Trimming shortened V by 1 base and J by 2 bases, and 19 bases separated the two germline ends. CDR3 in DNA: TGTGCCAGCAGTTTAGGCATTTTGGCGGGCAGCTTCACAGATACGCAGTATTTT. It specifies CASSLGILAGSFTDTQYF.

A note on this clonotype: This may arise from a read error, as a much more abundant clone is one base away. V is TRBV12-3 or TRBV12-4 and J is TRBJ2-3; 9 bases map to TRBD2. The CDR3 loop spans 15 amino acids. After removal of 6 bases from V and 8 bases from J, the junction contained 12 bases not matched to a gene. The DNA of the CDR3 is TGTGCCAGCAGCATTAGCGGGAGCTCCTCAGGTACGCAGTATTTT. This gives the protein CASSISGSSSGTQYF.

This chain joins TRBV5-4 and TRBJ1-1, with 8 positions matching TRBD1. Germline-derived CDR1 and CDR2 are SGHNT and YYREEE (reference sequence). V was clipped by 3 bases and J by 7 bases; unmatched bases: 5. This CDR3 spans 13 amino acids. CDR3 sequence (DNA): TGTGCCAGCAGCTCCGCCGGGACAGGTGAAGCTTTCTTT. This sequence encodes CASSSAGTGEAFF.

The chain combines TRBV7-3 with TRBJ1-1; no clear D gene. The CDR3 contains 15 residues. Germline values: CDR1 SGHTA, CDR2 FQGTGA. Between the trimmed V and J ends, which lost 2 bases and 1 base, there was a span of 11 bases. Here the CDR3 DNA reads TGTGCCAGCAGCTTAGCATCGGACGGGAACACTGAAGCTTTCTTT. This encodes CASSLASDGNTEAFF. Filled out from reference TRBV7-3 and TRBJ1-1, the complete variable domain reads GAGVSQTPSNKVTEKGKYVELRCDPISGHTALYWYRQSLGQGPEFLIYFQGTGAADDSGLPNDRFFAVRPEGSVSTLKIQRTERGDSAVYLCASSLASDGNTEAFFGQGTRLTVV.

This clonotype was detected a few times. The V call is TRBV2, the J call TRBJ2-5, with 9 bases lining up with TRBD1. Per the germline V gene, CDR1 is SNHLY and CDR2 is FYNNEI. Losses at the gene ends were 6 bases for V and 4 bases for J; bases not matched to a gene: 9. The length of the CDR3 is 15 residues. Written as DNA, the CDR3 is TGTGCCAGCAGATACGGACAGGGGAACGGAGAGACCCAGTACTTC. It encodes CASRYGQGNGETQYF.

This clonotype was counted ten times or more. V is TRBV11-2 and J is TRBJ2-1; the match to TRBD1 covers 8 bases. Germline V gene lookup returns CDR1 SGHAT and CDR2 FQNNGV. This CDR3 is 17 amino acids long. Trimming at V came to 0 bases and at J to 7 bases, leaving 11 bases not matched to a gene. CDR3 in DNA: TGTGCCAGCAGCTTAGATCAGGGGGCTTCCTTATGGAATGAGCAGTTCTTC. Amino acid sequence: CASSLDQGASLWNEQFF.

V usage is TRBV9 and J usage is TRBJ1-1, with D perhaps matching TRBD1 (6 bases). The germline V and J ends were trimmed by 4 bases and 1 base, with 11 bases remaining between them. The CDR3 sequence is 14 residues long. CDR1 is SGDLS and CDR2 is YYNGEE in the germline V gene. Written as DNA, the CDR3 is TGTGCCAGCAGCATTGGAGGGGGGAACACTGAAGCTTTCTTT. Its translation: CASSIGGGNTEAFF.

The V gene is TRBV7-9, the J gene TRBJ1-1; TRBD1 might be the D (5 bases). In germline, CDR1 is SEHNR, CDR2 FQNEAQ (reference sequence). This CDR3 is built from 13 residues. V lost 5 bases and J 3 bases, leaving 10 bases between the germline ends. The CDR3, as DNA: TGTGCCAGCAGCCTCCCGGGGGACACTGAAGCTTTCTTT. Protein: CASSLPGDTEAFF.

This clonotype showed up many times. This sequence joins TRBV6-1 and TRBJ2-6; the D gene is possibly TRBD2 (6 bases). Germline CDR1 reads MNHNS; CDR2 reads SASEGT. The V gene lost 1 base and the J gene lost 4 bases, with 11 bases spanning the gap. The CDR3 has 16 residues. The CDR3 DNA follows: TGTGCCAGCAGTGAAGTGGGGGGTGGAGGGGCCAACGTCCTGACTTTC. The encoded protein is CASSEVGGGGANVLTF.

V is TRBV10-3 and J is TRBJ2-1; weak D call: TRBD2 (6 bases). Germline values: CDR1 ENHRY, CDR2 SYGVKD. V was trimmed by 8 bases and J by 6 bases, leaving 14 bases between them. The length of the CDR3 is 13 residues. CDR3: CAIRDSSLNEQFF. DNA of the CDR3: TGTGCCATCCGGGACTCGTCCCTCAATGAGCAGTTCTTC.

This clonotype showed up just a few times. The gene calls are TRBV7-3 and TRBJ1-1; no clear D gene. The V end lost 2 bases, the J end lost 6 bases, and 7 bases lay between the germline ends. Per germline, CDR1 SGHTA and CDR2 FQGTGA. The CDR3 is made up of 12 amino acids. The CDR3 region is CASSLEVAEAFF. CDR3 nucleotide sequence: TGTGCCAGCAGCTTAGAAGTCGCTGAAGCTTTCTTT.

This chain links TRBV10-1 with TRBJ2-7, with 8 nucleotides matching TRBD2. The V gene's germline CDR1 is WNHNN and CDR2 SYGVQD (reference sequence). The CDR3 sequence is 15 residues long. V lost 4 bases to trimming and J lost 2 bases; unmatched junction nucleotides: 7. The CDR3 loop is CASSAKRGLTYEQYF. For the CDR3, the DNA is TGCGCCAGCAGTGCTAAGCGGGGGCTAACCTACGAGCAGTACTTC.

CDR3 DNA: TGTGCCAGCAGCCCACTCAGGGGCGGGAATGAGCAGTTCTTC. It yields the protein CASSPLRGGNEQFF. This chain joins TRBV13 and TRBJ2-1; D might be TRBD1 (6 bases). Germline loops: CDR1 PRHDT, CDR2 FYEKMQ (reference sequence). V was cut by 5 bases and J by 7 bases, with 15 bases left in between. This CDR3 region has 14 residues.

This clonotype was picked up many times. The CDR3 loop is CASSDQVHQETQYF. In DNA, the CDR3 is TGTGCCAGCAGTGACCAGGTACACCAAGAGACCCAGTACTTC. The chain couples TRBV2 to TRBJ2-5; D not certain. Germline V CDR1 and CDR2: SNHLY, FYNNEI. The CDR3 has 14 residues. V was shortened by 3 bases and J by 0 bases, with 8 bases between the two germline ends.

This clonotype was picked up a small number of times. J is TRBJ1-3 and V is TRBV25-1; no reliable D call. This CDR3 has 13 amino acids. CDR1 and CDR2 (germline): MGHDK, SYGVNS. V lost 4 bases, J lost 4 bases, and 8 bases lay in between. CDR3 DNA: TGTGCCAGCAGTGGGCTCACGGGAAACACCATATATTTT. Protein: CASSGLTGNTIYF.

Only one count was recorded for this clonotype. The chain has TRBV19 and TRBJ2-3; D is unresolved. The CDR3 spans 13 residues. Germline-derived CDR1 and CDR2 are LNHDA and SQIVND (reference sequence). The germline V and J ends were trimmed by 10 bases and 1 base, with 12 bases remaining between them. Here the CDR3 reads CATKEWGTDTQYF. In DNA form, the CDR3 reads TGTGCCACCAAAGAGTGGGGCACAGATACGCAGTATTTT.

The genes are TRBV7-9 and TRBJ1-5; D gene uncertain. Germline CDR1 reads SEHNR; CDR2 reads FQNEAQ (reference sequence). CDR3 length: 14 residues. Trimming left V 5 bases short and J 1 base short, with 9 bases between. CDR3 region: CASSLRGSNQPQHF. The CDR3 nucleotides are TGTGCCAGCAGCCTTCGAGGGAGCAATCAGCCCCAGCATTTT.

This chain joins TRBV24-1 and TRBJ2-7, with D perhaps matching TRBD2 (7 bases). Germline V gene data show CDR1 as KGHDR and CDR2 as SFDVKD. The V gene lost 3 bases and the J gene lost 2 bases, with 13 bases spanning the gap. There are 15 residues in the CDR3. The CDR3 protein is CATSDHGGAAYEQYF. CDR3 bases: TGTGCCACCAGTGATCATGGGGGGGCGGCCTACGAGCAGTACTTC.

In DNA form, the CDR3 reads TGTGCCATCAGTGAGGAAGGATGGGATAAGCAGTTCTTC. Its protein is CAISEEGWDKQFF. The chain couples TRBV10-3 to TRBJ2-1; D gene uncertain. Germline-derived CDR1 and CDR2 are ENHRY and SYGVKD. CDR3 length equals 13 residues. V was cut by 2 bases and J by 11 bases, with 13 bases left in between.

The CDR3 DNA sequence: TGTGCCAGCAGTGATGGGACGATCTCATCAACCTACGAGCAGTACTTC. It encodes CASSDGTISSTYEQYF. V is TRBV12-3 or TRBV12-4 and J is TRBJ2-7, with D perhaps matching TRBD1 or TRBD2 (5 bases each). This CDR3 contains 16 residues. V was trimmed by 5 bases and J by 2 bases, leaving 19 bases between them.

The rearrangement links TRBV10-3 to TRBJ2-3, with D unclear. V lost 7 bases, J lost 0 bases, and 8 bases lay in between. The CDR3 has 13 amino acids. CDR1 and CDR2 from the germline V gene are ENHRY and SYGVKD. CDR3 DNA sequence: TGTGCCATCAAAGCCTCTAGCACAGATACGCAGTATTTT. Protein product: CAIKASSTDTQYF.

This chain connects TRBV20-1 to TRBJ1-5, with a tentative D call TRBD1 (6 bases). The germline V and J ends were trimmed by 3 bases and 3 bases, with 15 bases remaining between them. Looked up from germline, CDR1 is DFQATT and CDR2 is SNEGSKA (reference sequence). The CDR3 spans 15 residues. Here the CDR3 reads CSARRAWDTNQPQHF. CDR3 DNA: TGCAGTGCTAGGAGGGCGTGGGACACCAATCAGCCCCAGCATTTT.

The gene calls are TRBV4-1 and TRBJ1-1, with D unclear. CDR1 is MGHRA and CDR2 is YSYEKL in the germline V gene. Trimming took 2 bases from V and 3 from J, leaving 7 bases between them. This CDR3 is built from 13 residues. The CDR3 loop reads CASSQYEHTEAFF. The CDR3 DNA sequence: TGCGCCAGCAGCCAATATGAACACACTGAAGCTTTCTTT.

Remarks on this clonotype: One end of the junction fails to match germline, which may point to a read error. This chain joins TRBV4-3 and TRBJ2-6, with TRBD1 as a possible D gene (5 bases). CDR3 length equals 17 residues. Germline V CDR1 and CDR2: LGHNA, YSLEER. CDR3 coding DNA: TGCGCCAGCAGCCAAGTCAATAGAATTTCTGGGGCCAACGTCCTGGCTTTC. It codes for CASSQVNRISGANVLAF.

The chain carries TRBV7-2 and TRBJ2-3, with 11 positions matching TRBD2. Germline V CDR1 and CDR2: SGHTA, FQGNSA. Trimming at V came to 5 bases and at J to 4 bases, leaving 5 bases not matched to a gene. This CDR3 is built from 15 residues. The CDR3 DNA reads TGTGCCAGCAGCCTTAGCGGGGGGGCCGCAGATACGCAGTATTTT. Amino acids: CASSLSGGAADTQYF.

This clonotype has more than one count but fewer than ten. This chain links TRBV10-3 with TRBJ2-1; TRBD2 aligns across 13 bases. V trimming: 6 bases; J trimming: 6 bases; junction bases outside the gene matches: 2. Germline V gene data show CDR1 as ENHRY and CDR2 as SYGVKD. This CDR3 spans 14 amino acids. This CDR3 reads CAIRGLAGPNEQFF. The DNA of the CDR3 is TGTGCCATCAGGGGACTAGCGGGGCCCAATGAGCAGTTCTTC.

This clonotype was counted ten times or more. This sequence joins TRBV28 and TRBJ2-7; TRBD1 matches 12 bases. The CDR3 sequence is 17 residues long. Germline V CDR1 and CDR2: MDHEN, SYDVKM. V lost 6 bases, J lost 3 bases, and 12 bases stayed unmatched. The CDR3 reads CASSVGTGGLYFYEQYF. The CDR3, as DNA: TGTGCCAGCAGCGTAGGGACAGGGGGCCTTTACTTCTACGAGCAGTACTTC.

This clonotype was seen a handful of times. The chain couples TRBV7-9 to TRBJ2-5; D may be TRBD2 (5 bases). From germline, CDR1 is SEHNR and CDR2 FQNEAQ (reference sequence). The CDR3 contains 12 residues. V lost 4 bases, J lost 5 bases, and 8 bases lay in between. As DNA, the CDR3 is TGTGCCAGCAGCTCTTGGAGGGAGACCCAGTACTTC. This translates into CASSSWRETQYF.

The V and J genes are TRBV7-9 and TRBJ1-2; maybe TRBD1 (5 bases). This CDR3 is 14 amino acids long. Trimming took 2 bases from V and 7 from J, leaving 14 bases between them. CDR1 and CDR2 from the germline V gene are SEHNR and FQNEAQ (reference sequence). The CDR3 DNA sequence: TGTGCCAGCAGCTTATCGGCAGGGCGGTCTGGCTACACCTTC. Its protein product is CASSLSAGRSGYTF.